A selection of T cell receptor beta chains follows, all from one sample in a study of T cell responses to AZD1222 COVID-19 vaccine. The data were produced by immunoSEQ multiplex PCR, yet TCRdb's version contains in-frame clones alone and is incomplete. The profile shows 150,000 or so clones, roughly 90% of them singletons. Sequences were derived from peripheral blood, sampled on day 0 of AZD1222 vaccination. The receptor set was obtained from an adult in good health. Both conserved end residues are part of each CDR3. The D gene is left open where the match is weak. Only part of the rows carry a size: once, few, many, or a class if the clone is expanded.

J gene,V gene,clone size,D gene,CDR3 protein,CDR3 DNA
TRBJ1-1,TRBV19,-,TRBD1,CASTSAGQGAYEAFF,TGTGCCAGTACCAGTGCGGGACAGGGGGCTTATGAAGCTTTCTTT
TRBJ2-4,TRBV5-1,-,-,CASSFEGTKTIQYF,TGCGCCAGCAGCTTCGAGGGTACAAAAACCATTCAGTACTTC
TRBJ1-5,TRBV5-1,few,-,CASSPDVNQPQHF,TGCGCCAGCAGCCCCGATGTGAATCAGCCCCAGCATTTT
TRBJ2-5,TRBV3-1/TRBV3-2,-,TRBD2,CASSRIGTSGSRRETQYF,TGTGCCAGCAGCCGAATTGGGACTAGCGGGAGTCGACGAGAGACCCAGTACTTC
TRBJ1-6,TRBV3-1/TRBV3-2,-,-,CASSHLEWLGNSPLHF,TGTGCCAGCAGCCATTTAGAATGGCTGGGGAATTCACCCCTCCACTTT
TRBJ2-2,TRBV24-1,-,-,CATSDLDGGNTGELFF,TGTGCCACCAGTGATTTGGACGGGGGCAACACCGGGGAGCTGTTTTTT
TRBJ1-2,TRBV29-1,-,-,CSVDEDGTGYGYTF,TGCAGCGTTGATGAGGATGGTACAGGCTATGGCTACACCTTC
TRBJ2-1,TRBV28,-,TRBD1,CASSPRSGTGYNEQFF,TGTGCCAGCAGTCCCCGATCGGGGACAGGTTACAATGAGCAGTTCTTC
TRBJ1-2,TRBV3-1/TRBV3-2,few,-,CASSQRPVGANYGYTF,TGTGCCAGCAGCCAGCGTCCCGTGGGAGCAAACTATGGCTACACCTTC
TRBJ2-1,TRBV5-4,-,-,CASSLAPRGGEQFF,TGTGCCAGCAGCTTGGCCCCTAGGGGGGGTGAGCAGTTCTTC
TRBJ1-3,TRBV4-1,-,-,CASSQPVTSGNTIYF,TGCGCCAGCAGCCAACCTGTTACCTCTGGAAACACCATATATTTT
TRBJ2-2,TRBV14,once,-,CASSQVVNWATGELFF,TGTGCCAGCAGCCAAGTAGTGAACTGGGCCACCGGGGAGCTGTTTTTT
TRBJ2-1,TRBV10-1,-,TRBD1,CASSWGQGNEQFF,TGCGCCAGCAGTTGGGGACAGGGGAATGAGCAGTTCTTC
TRBJ2-1,TRBV19,-,TRBD1,CASSRDRYNEQFF,TGTGCCAGCAGCCGGGACAGATACAATGAGCAGTTCTTC
TRBJ1-1,TRBV3-1/TRBV3-2,-,-,CASSQDPARDEAFF,TGTGCCAGCAGCCAAGATCCAGCCCGGGATGAAGCTTTCTTT
TRBJ1-1,TRBV14,-,-,CASSQEMNTEAFF,TGTGCCAGCAGCCAAGAAATGAACACTGAAGCTTTCTTT
TRBJ2-3,TRBV18,-,TRBD1,CASSPKTGATDTQYF,TGTGCCAGCTCACCGAAGACAGGGGCCACAGATACGCAGTATTTT
TRBJ1-1,TRBV6-4,-,-,CASKAGEAFF,TGTGCCAGCAAGGCAGGGGAGGCTTTCTTT
TRBJ2-2,TRBV5-1,-,-,CASSLMGTAGTGELFF,TGCGCCAGCAGCTTAATGGGGACCGCTGGCACCGGGGAGCTGTTTTTT
TRBJ1-2,TRBV6-1,-,-,CASSEERAGYGYTF,TGTGCCAGCAGTGAAGAGCGGGCAGGGTATGGCTACACCTTC
TRBJ1-6,TRBV3-1/TRBV3-2,-,-,CASSQVHGPNSPLHF,TGTGCCAGCAGCCAAGTTCACGGCCCAAATTCACCCCTCCACTTT
TRBJ1-2,TRBV5-6,-,TRBD1,CASSLAEGALRLGYTF,TGTGCCAGCAGCTTGGCCGAGGGGGCGCTTCGTCTAGGCTACACCTTC
TRBJ1-4,TRBV5-6,-,-,CASSGRRGLREKLFF,TGTGCCAGCAGCGGCAGGCGGGGGCTTCGAGAAAAACTGTTTTTT
TRBJ1-2,TRBV3-1/TRBV3-2,-,-,CASSLLVGGYTF,TGTGCCAGCAGCTTGCTAGTAGGGGGCTACACCTTC
TRBJ1-1,TRBV9,-,-,CASSPLRGVGTEAFF,TGTGCCAGCAGCCCTCTAAGGGGGGTAGGTACTGAAGCTTTCTTT
TRBJ1-6,TRBV19,few,-,CASSISNSNNSPLHF,TGTGCCAGTAGTATCTCAAACAGCAACAATTCACCCCTCCACTTT
TRBJ2-1,TRBV5-1,-,TRBD2,CASSRREGGYNEQFF,TGCGCCAGCAGCCGTCGGGAGGGGGGCTACAATGAGCAGTTCTTC
TRBJ2-4,TRBV5-8,once,-,CASSLSTGRLAKNIQYF,TGTGCCAGCAGCTTGTCTACAGGCCGATTAGCCAAAAACATTCAGTACTTC